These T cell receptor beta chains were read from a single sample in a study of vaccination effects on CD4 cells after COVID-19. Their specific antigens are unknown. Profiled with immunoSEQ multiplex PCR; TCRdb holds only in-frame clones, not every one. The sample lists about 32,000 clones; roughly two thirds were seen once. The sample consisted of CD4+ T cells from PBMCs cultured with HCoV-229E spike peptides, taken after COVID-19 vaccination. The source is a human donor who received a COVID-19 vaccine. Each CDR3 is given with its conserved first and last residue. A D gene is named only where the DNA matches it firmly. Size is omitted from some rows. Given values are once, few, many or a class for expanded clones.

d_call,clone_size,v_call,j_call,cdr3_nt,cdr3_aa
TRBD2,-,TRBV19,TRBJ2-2,TGTGCCAGTAGTATTGAGCTAGCGGGGGGTCACACCGGGGAGCTGTTTTTT,CASSIELAGGHTGELFF
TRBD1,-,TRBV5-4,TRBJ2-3,TGTGCCAGCAGAACTGGACAGGTTAGCACAGATACGCAGTATTTT,CASRTGQVSTDTQYF
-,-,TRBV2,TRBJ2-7,TGTGCCAGCAGAGAATGGGGGTATGCCTACGAGCAGTACTTC,CASREWGYAYEQYF
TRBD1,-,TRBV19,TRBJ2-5,TGTGCCAGTAGCCGGACAGGGGCCGTTGAGACCCAGTACTTC,CASSRTGAVETQYF
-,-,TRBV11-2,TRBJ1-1,TGTGCCAGCAGCTTAAATTCTTGGGGGACGTCGGTGAACACTGAAGCTTTCTTT,CASSLNSWGTSVNTEAFF
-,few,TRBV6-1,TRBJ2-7,TGTGCCAGCAGTGAACACCTCGGGGACGAGCAGTACTTC,CASSEHLGDEQYF
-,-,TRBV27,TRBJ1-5,TGTGCCAGCAGTTTAGCGGGGTATAGCAATCAGCCCCAGCATTTT,CASSLAGYSNQPQHF
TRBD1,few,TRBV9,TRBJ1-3,TGTGCCAGCAACAGACAGGGGGACGGAAACACCATATATTTT,CASNRQGDGNTIYF
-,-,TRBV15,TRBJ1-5,TGTGCCACCGGGGCGAGCAATCAGCCCCAGCATTTT,CATGASNQPQHF
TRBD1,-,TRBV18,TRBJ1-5,TGTGCCAGCTCACCAACCCCGTTGTCCGGGACAGTCCGTCAGCCCCAGCATTTT,CASSPTPLSGTVRQPQHF
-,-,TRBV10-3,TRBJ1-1,TGTGCCATCAGTCAGGGCACTGAAGCTTTCTTT,CAISQGTEAFF
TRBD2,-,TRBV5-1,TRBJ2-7,TGCGCCAGCAGCTTGGCAGGTAGCGGGGCGTACGAGCAGTACTTC,CASSLAGSGAYEQYF